The next 14 T cell receptor beta chains were all read from a single sample in a study of cytomegalovirus exposure and HLA in healthy donors. It was with 60 Vbeta and 13 Jbeta primers that the PCR ran. Data came from immunoSEQ multiplex PCR; TCRdb stores just in-frame clones and leaves some out. The sample has 180,000 or so clones; over 75% are singletons. Input material: PBMCs. These receptor sequences come from a man aged 18-30 years in good health and CMV-seropositive.

The rearrangement joins TRBV5-1 to TRBJ1-2; D is uncertain. The germline CDR1 and CDR2 sequences are SGHRS and YFSETQ. CDR3 size: 16 residues. The ends were cut back, 1 base at V and 8 bases at J, with 21 bases in the middle. The CDR3 loop is CASSLYLAGRGSGYTF. CDR3 in DNA: TGCGCCAGCAGCTTGTATTTAGCAGGACGGGGTTCCGGCTACACCTTC.

Remarks on this clone: The junction differs from germline at one of its ends, possibly a read error. The chain recombines TRBV7-3 with TRBJ2-5, with 8 nucleotides matching TRBD2. The J call is uncertain, as TRBJ2-7 better fits the DNA end. Germline CDR1 and CDR2: SGHTA and FQGTGA. The CDR3 is 15 amino acids. The CDR3 DNA reads TGTGCCAGCAGCATAACGGGTAGCGGGGCGTACGAGCAGTACTTC. It is translated as CASSITGSGAYEQYF.

The chain links TRBV30 to TRBJ1-5, with TRBD1 matching 8 bases. The CDR3 has 14 residues. Germline CDR1 is GTSNPN and CDR2 is SVGIG (reference sequence). V gave up 2 bases and J gave up 3 bases; unmatched junction bases: 3. The CDR3, as DNA: TGTGCCTGGAGTCACAGGGGGTTCAATCAGCCCCAGCATTTT. As protein: CAWSHRGFNQPQHF. The variable domain in full, with the rest retrieved from reference TRBV30 and TRBJ1-5, is SQTIHQWPATLVQPVGSPLSLECTVEGTSNPNLYWYRQAAGRGLQLLFYSVGIGQISSEVPQNLSASRPQDRQFILSSKKLLLSDSGFYLCAWSHRGFNQPQHFGDGTRLSIL.

There are a few counts of this clone. V is TRBV4-1 and J is TRBJ2-1; D gene uncertain. V was pared by 1 base and J by 7 bases, with 11 bases between. From germline, CDR1 is MGHRA and CDR2 YSYEKL. The CDR3 runs to 14 residues. The CDR3 bases are TGCGCCAGCAGCCAAGCCCCAGGTGAGAATGAGCAGTTCTTC. Translation gives CASSQAPGENEQFF.

This clone was counted a single time. This chain connects TRBV6-5 to TRBJ2-7; 7 positions agree with TRBD1. After removal of 2 bases from V and 4 bases from J, the junction contained 5 bases not matched to a gene. This CDR3 comprises 14 residues. Germline CDR1 MNHEY, CDR2 SVGAGI. DNA of the CDR3: TGTGCCAGCAGTTACGGACAGGACTTTTACGAGCAGTACTTC. Residues: CASSYGQDFYEQYF.

The chain carries TRBV2 and TRBJ2-7; TRBD2 matches at 15 bases. The germline V gene has CDR1 SNHLY and CDR2 FYNNEI. The V segment lost 8 bases and the J segment 5 bases; nucleotides outside the gene matches: 10. CDR3 size: 16 residues. CDR3: CASGWTSGGAFDEQYF. The DNA for the CDR3 is TGTGCCAGCGGGTGGACTAGCGGGGGGGCATTCGACGAGCAGTACTTC.

The chain joins TRBV25-1 to TRBJ2-2, with D perhaps TRBD1 (5 bases). CDR1 is MGHDK, CDR2 SYGVNS, per germline. This CDR3 is built from 13 residues. Trimming removed 7 bases from V and 2 bases from J, with 8 bases in between. Here the CDR3 reads CASTRVNTGELFF. Here the CDR3 DNA reads TGTGCCAGCACCAGGGTAAACACCGGGGAGCTGTTTTTT.

There are many counts of this clone. The rearrangement links TRBV14 to TRBJ1-1, with TRBD1 matching over 9 bases. The germline CDR1 and CDR2 sequences are SGHDN and FVKESK. V lost 6 bases and J lost 1; bases outside the gene matches: 6. The CDR3 consists of 15 residues. CDR3 amino acids: CASSTTGGANTEAFF. The CDR3 DNA reads TGTGCCAGCAGTACAACAGGGGGCGCGAACACTGAAGCTTTCTTT.

The gene calls are TRBV5-6 and TRBJ2-7, with D perhaps matching TRBD1 (5 bases). V was shortened by 2 bases and J by 0 bases, with 6 bases between the two germline ends. CDR3 size: 13 residues. Germline V gives CDR1 SGHDT, CDR2 YYEEEE. DNA of the CDR3: TGTGCCAGCAGCTTCAGGGTCTCCTACGAGCAGTACTTC. Its translation is CASSFRVSYEQYF. The entire variable domain, with the rest obtained from reference TRBV5-6 and TRBJ2-7, is as follows: DAGVTQSPTHLIKTRGQQVTLRCSPKSGHDTVSWYQQALGQGPQFIFQYYEEEERQRGNFPDRFSGHQFPNYSSELNVNALLLGDSALYLCASSFRVSYEQYFGPGTRLTVT.

The V call is TRBV28, the J call TRBJ1-3; D is possibly TRBD1 (6 bases). The germline gives CDR1 MDHEN, CDR2 SYDVKM. The V end lost 3 bases, the J end lost 2 bases, and 23 bases lay between the germline ends. The CDR3 totals 19 residues. The CDR3 region is CASSLSGSQQGLAGNTIYF. The CDR3 nucleotides are TGTGCCAGCAGTTTGTCTGGTAGCCAACAGGGTTTGGCTGGAAACACCATATATTTT.

V usage is TRBV15 and J usage is TRBJ1-2; 7 nucleotides match TRBD1. Germline-derived CDR1 and CDR2 are LNHNV and YYDKDF (reference sequence). The CDR3 contains 17 residues. V trimming: 2 bases; J trimming: 4 bases; junction bases outside the gene matches: 13. CDR3 bases: TGTGCCACCAGCAGATCGGGGACAGATGCAATCCTCTATGGCTACACCTTC. Translating gives CATSRSGTDAILYGYTF.

The rearrangement links TRBV6-5 to TRBJ1-1; a possible D gene is TRBD1 (6 bases). This CDR3 contains 15 residues. Trimming stripped 6 bases from V and 0 bases from J, with 14 bases between. Germline CDR1 reads MNHEY; CDR2 reads SVGAGI. The CDR3, as DNA: TGTGCCAGCAGGCCTGGACAGCTTCTGAACACTGAAGCTTTCTTT. Protein product: CASRPGQLLNTEAFF.

In this sample, this clone turned up a few times. The chain combines TRBV6-1 with TRBJ2-5; TRBD1 matches 7 bases. There are 12 residues in the CDR3. CDR1 MNHNS and CDR2 SASEGT come from the germline V gene. Trimming cost V 5 bases and J 10 bases; bases outside gene matches: 7. CDR3 sequence reads: CASSQDRRRQYF. The CDR3 nucleotides read TGTGCCAGCAGTCAGGACAGGAGGCGCCAGTACTTC.

This chain connects TRBV7-8 to TRBJ2-7; 8 bases align to TRBD1. V shed 5 bases, J shed 7 bases, and the junction held 7 bases outside the gene matches. CDR1 and CDR2 from the germline V gene are SGHVS and FQNEAQ. This CDR3 comprises 13 residues. The CDR3 DNA reads TGTGCCAGCAGCGAAAGGACAGGGCGAGAGCAGTACTTC. Translating it yields CASSERTGREQYF.